Below, 8 T cell receptor beta chains from the same sample are listed, as sequenced in a study of CD8+ T cells in alopecia areata. Reverse transcription of extracted RNA yielded cDNA, which provided the sequencing template. This table comes from immunoSEQ multiplex PCR, and its TCRdb copy is limited to in-frame clones, with some not included. The sample includes about 170,000 clones, 65% to 75% seen only once; the top ten take over 9.5%. Source: CD8+ T cells sorted from blood, taken at week 0. The receptors come from a human donor with alopecia areata.

The chain couples TRBV27 to TRBJ2-7; D possibly matches TRBD1 or TRBD2 (6 bases each). Germline CDR1 and CDR2: MNHEY and SMNVEV (reference sequence). The CDR3 runs 14 residues. Trimming took 5 bases from V and 3 from J, leaving 14 bases between them. CDR3 region: CASSHEGGFYEQYF. CDR3 nucleotide sequence: TGTGCCAGCAGTCATGAGGGGGGATTCTACGAGCAGTACTTC.

Here the CDR3 DNA reads TGTGCCAGCGCGGGGGTCTCCTACGAGCAGTACTTC. Translation gives CASAGVSYEQYF. The J gene is TRBJ2-7, the V gene TRBV6-6; TRBD2 matches 7 bases. Trimming at V came to 8 bases and at J to 0 bases, leaving 1 base not matched to a gene. Germline assignment: CDR1 MNHNY and CDR2 SVGAGI (reference sequence). This CDR3 comprises 12 residues.

This clone has a handful of counts. CDR3 residues: CASSLDNSPLHF. CDR3 bases: TGTGCCAGCAGCTTAGATAATTCACCCCTCCACTTT. This rearrangement joins TRBV7-9 to TRBJ1-6; D is unclear. The V and J ends lost 1 base and 5 bases respectively, with 0 bases between them. Germline CDR1 and CDR2: SEHNR and FQNEAQ (reference sequence). This CDR3 has 12 residues.

The chain employs TRBV29-1 and TRBJ2-7; 7 bases align to TRBD2. J lost 7 bases, V lost 6 bases, and 12 bases had no gene match. This CDR3 contains 13 residues. CDR1 and CDR2 (germline): SQVTM, ANQGSEA. CDR3 sequence reads: CSVTGTGGTEQYF. The CDR3 region has the DNA TGCAGCGTAACCGGGACGGGAGGAACTGAGCAGTACTTC.

This clone was recorded only once. The rearrangement joins TRBV25-1 to TRBJ1-2; maybe TRBD1 (5 bases). Looked up from germline, CDR1 is MGHDK and CDR2 is SYGVNS. CDR3 size: 13 residues. V was pared by 1 base and J by 2 bases, with 5 bases between. The DNA of the CDR3 is TGTGCCAGCAGTGAATCAGGGAACTATGGCTACACCTTC. It encodes CASSESGNYGYTF.

V is TRBV30 and J is TRBJ1-5; possibly TRBD1 for D (5 bases). V lost 2 bases and J 9 bases, leaving 17 bases between the germline ends. CDR1 is GTSNPN and CDR2 is SVGIG in the germline V gene (reference sequence). The CDR3 loop spans 14 amino acids. The CDR3 reads CAWSRKVGGRPQHF. The CDR3 nucleotides read TGTGCCTGGAGTCGAAAAGTGGGGGGTAGGCCCCAGCATTTT.

The chain carries TRBV14 and TRBJ1-2; D is possibly TRBD1 (5 bases). V was cut by 0 bases and J by 8 bases, with 19 bases left in between. Germline V CDR1 and CDR2: SGHDN, FVKESK. The CDR3 has 16 residues. CDR3 amino acids: CASSQDGLGELWGYTF. The CDR3 DNA is TGTGCCAGCAGCCAAGATGGACTGGGGGAGCTGTGGGGCTACACCTTC.

This clone occurred once. The gene calls are TRBV10-3 and TRBJ2-6; D is unclear. Germline-derived CDR1 and CDR2 are ENHRY and SYGVKD. The CDR3 contains 15 residues. V was pared by 6 bases and J by 1 base, with 10 bases between. The CDR3 nucleotides are TGTGCCATCAGGGACGGGCAATCTGGGGCCAACGTCCTGACTTTC. Protein: CAIRDGQSGANVLTF.